The source of this T cell receptor beta chain is a study of OX40 agonist ivuxolimab in advanced cancers. Study information: Ivuxolimab is a fully human IgG2 antibody that activates OX40 (CD134). Those enrolled were 82.7% male, with a mean age of 60 years and ages from about 20 to 79.

Some clones are missing from TCRdb's copy, which holds only in-frame ones; the method was immunoSEQ multiplex PCR. The table shows about 71,000 clones, with approximately 89% occurring only once. The V segment lost 1 base and the J segment 4 bases; nucleotides outside the gene matches: 8. Germline values: CDR1 SGHAT, CDR2 FQDESV (reference sequence). This CDR3 comprises 16 residues. This sample comprised CD4+ or CD8+ T cells sorted from blood, obtained in a trial of the OX40 agonist ivuxolimab. V is TRBV11-1 and J is TRBJ1-2; 8 nucleotides agree with TRBD1. The receptor was isolated from an adult with an advanced solid tumor such as melanoma, head and neck, liver or kidney cancer. CDR3 in DNA: TGTGCCAGCAGCTTAGAGGCCTGGACAGGGAGCTATGGCTACACCTTC. As protein: CASSLEAWTGSYGYTF.